The 6 T cell receptor beta chains presented below share a single source sample, sequenced in a study of cytomegalovirus exposure and HLA in healthy donors. Amplification used 60 Vbeta primers and 13 Jbeta primers. Repertoires were generated with immunoSEQ multiplex PCR, while TCRdb's copy carries only in-frame clones and drops some. Among just over 150,000 clones listed, approximately 84% were seen once. The sequenced sample was PBMCs. The receptors stem from a male donor in good health and CMV-seropositive.

This clone was counted between two and nine times. The genes are TRBV27 and TRBJ1-2; 9 nucleotides match TRBD1. CDR1 and CDR2 from the germline V gene are MNHEY and SMNVEV (reference sequence). CDR3 length: 14 residues. The V segment lost 6 bases and the J segment 4 bases; nucleotides outside the gene matches: 6. In nucleotides, the CDR3 is TGTGCCAGCAGACCACAGGGGGCCGGCTATGGCTACACCTTC. Translating it yields CASRPQGAGYGYTF.

This clone was observed a few times. The chain couples TRBV28 to TRBJ2-7; D gene uncertain. The CDR3 length is 15 residues. The germline CDR1 and CDR2 sequences are MDHEN and SYDVKM. V was shortened by 5 bases and J by 5 bases, with 19 bases between the two germline ends. The CDR3, as DNA: TGTGCCAGCAGTCCCGCCCTCCGAGCTTCCCACGAGCAGTACTTC. Its translation: CASSPALRASHEQYF.

The chain carries TRBV11-2 and TRBJ1-2; possibly TRBD1 for D (5 bases). Germline V gene data show CDR1 as SGHAT and CDR2 as FQNNGV. Trimming removed 0 bases at V and 8 bases at J, with 13 bases between. This CDR3 spans 14 amino acids. The DNA for the CDR3 is TGTGCCAGCAGCTTAGAGTATGGGGCGTGGGGCTACACCTTC. Its protein is CASSLEYGAWGYTF.

The CDR3 nucleotides read TGTGCCAGCAGCTTAAATTGGCGGGAGGGCCGGAACGGGGAGCTGTTTTTT. This codes for CASSLNWREGRNGELFF. The chain employs TRBV11-3 and TRBJ2-2, with TRBD2 matching over 9 bases. With V trimmed by 2 bases and J by 7 bases, 11 bases remained unmatched. This CDR3 spans 17 amino acids. The V gene's germline CDR1 is SGHNT and CDR2 YENEEA.

This rearrangement joins TRBV30 to TRBJ1-2; possible D gene TRBD1, 5 bases. Trimming stripped 2 bases from V and 3 bases from J, with 28 bases between. The germline CDR1 and CDR2 sequences are GTSNPN and SVGIG (reference sequence). The CDR3 length is 19 residues. The CDR3 nucleotides read TGTGCCTGGAGTCCCCCGAGGACATCCGTCCGGCCATATGACTATGGCTACACCTTC. Protein: CAWSPPRTSVRPYDYGYTF.

The chain carries TRBV7-9 and TRBJ1-2; D gene unclear. The length of the CDR3 is 13 residues. V lost 4 bases and J 6 bases, leaving 12 bases between the germline ends. The germline V gene has CDR1 SEHNR and CDR2 FQNEAQ (reference sequence). CDR3 in amino acids: CASSSVTGNGYTF. CDR3 DNA: TGTGCCAGCAGCTCGGTCACGGGGAATGGCTACACCTTC.